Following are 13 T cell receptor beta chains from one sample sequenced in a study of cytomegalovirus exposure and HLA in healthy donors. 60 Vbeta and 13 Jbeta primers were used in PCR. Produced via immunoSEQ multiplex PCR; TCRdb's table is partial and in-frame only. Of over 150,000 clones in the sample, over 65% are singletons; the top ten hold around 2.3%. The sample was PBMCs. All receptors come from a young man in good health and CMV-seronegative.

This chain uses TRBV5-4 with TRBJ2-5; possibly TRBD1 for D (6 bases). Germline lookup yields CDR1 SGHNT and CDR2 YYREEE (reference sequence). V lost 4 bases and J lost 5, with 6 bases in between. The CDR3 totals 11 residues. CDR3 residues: CASSQGETQYF. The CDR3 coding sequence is TGTGCCAGCAGCCAGGGGGAGACCCAGTACTTC.

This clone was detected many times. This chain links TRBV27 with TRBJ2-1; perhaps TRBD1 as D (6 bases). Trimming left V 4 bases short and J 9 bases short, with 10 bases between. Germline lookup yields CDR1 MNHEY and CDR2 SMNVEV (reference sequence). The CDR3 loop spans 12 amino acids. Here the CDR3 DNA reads TGTGCCAGCAGTTACCAGGGGAGTGAGCAGTTCTTC. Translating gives CASSYQGSEQFF.

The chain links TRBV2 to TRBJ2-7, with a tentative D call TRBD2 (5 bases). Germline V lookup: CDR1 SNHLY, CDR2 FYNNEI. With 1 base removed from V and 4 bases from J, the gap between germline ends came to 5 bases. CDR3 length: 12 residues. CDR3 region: CASSEGGYEQYF. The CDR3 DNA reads TGTGCCAGCAGTGAAGGCGGGTACGAGCAGTACTTC.

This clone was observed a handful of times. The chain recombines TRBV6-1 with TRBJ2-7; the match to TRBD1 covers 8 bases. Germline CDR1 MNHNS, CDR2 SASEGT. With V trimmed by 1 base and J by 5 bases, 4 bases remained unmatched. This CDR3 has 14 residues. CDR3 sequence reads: CASSEGWGQDEQYF. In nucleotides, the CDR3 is TGTGCCAGCAGTGAAGGTTGGGGACAGGACGAGCAGTACTTC.

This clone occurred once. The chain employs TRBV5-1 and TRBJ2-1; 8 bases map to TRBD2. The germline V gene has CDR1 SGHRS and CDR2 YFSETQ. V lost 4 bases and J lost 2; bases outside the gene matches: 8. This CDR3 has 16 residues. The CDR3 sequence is CASSISGTRTYNEQFF. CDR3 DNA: TGCGCCAGCAGCATCTCCGGGACTAGAACCTACAATGAGCAGTTCTTC.

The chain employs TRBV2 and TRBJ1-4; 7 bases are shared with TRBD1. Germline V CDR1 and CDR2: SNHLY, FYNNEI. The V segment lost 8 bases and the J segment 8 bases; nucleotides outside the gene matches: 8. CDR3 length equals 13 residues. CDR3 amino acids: CASAGDRKEKLFF. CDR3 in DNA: TGTGCCAGCGCCGGGGACAGAAAGGAAAAACTGTTTTTT.

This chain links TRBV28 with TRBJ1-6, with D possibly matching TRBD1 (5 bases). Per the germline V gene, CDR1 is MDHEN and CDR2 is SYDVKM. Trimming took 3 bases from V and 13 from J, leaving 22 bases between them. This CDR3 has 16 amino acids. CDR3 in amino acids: CASSFHSGRRGIPLHF. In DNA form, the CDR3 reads TGTGCCAGCAGTTTTCACAGCGGCAGGAGGGGTATCCCCCTCCACTTT.

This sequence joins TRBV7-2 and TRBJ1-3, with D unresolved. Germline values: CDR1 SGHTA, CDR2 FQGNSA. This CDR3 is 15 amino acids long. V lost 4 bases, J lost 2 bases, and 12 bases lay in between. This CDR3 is CASSSTATPGNTIYF. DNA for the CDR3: TGTGCCAGCAGCTCCACAGCCACACCTGGAAACACCATATATTTT. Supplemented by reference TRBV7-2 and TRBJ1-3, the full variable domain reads GAGVSQSPSNKVTEKGKDVELRCDPISGHTALYWYRQSLGQGLEFLIYFQGNSAPDKSGLPSDRFSAERTGGSVSTLTIQRTQQEDSAVYLCASSSTATPGNTIYFGEGSWLTVV.

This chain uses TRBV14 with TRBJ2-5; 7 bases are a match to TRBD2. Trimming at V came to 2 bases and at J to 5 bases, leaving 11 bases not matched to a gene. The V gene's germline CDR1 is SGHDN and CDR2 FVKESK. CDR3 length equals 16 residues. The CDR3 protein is CASSQPKGRGSETQYF. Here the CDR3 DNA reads TGTGCCAGCAGCCAACCTAAGGGGAGGGGCTCGGAGACCCAGTACTTC.

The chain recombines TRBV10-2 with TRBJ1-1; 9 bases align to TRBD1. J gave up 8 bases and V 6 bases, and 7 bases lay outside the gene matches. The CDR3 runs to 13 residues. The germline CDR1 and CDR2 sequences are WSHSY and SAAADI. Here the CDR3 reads CASSKNRGREAFF. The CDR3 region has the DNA TGCGCCAGCAGCAAAAACAGGGGGCGCGAAGCTTTCTTT.

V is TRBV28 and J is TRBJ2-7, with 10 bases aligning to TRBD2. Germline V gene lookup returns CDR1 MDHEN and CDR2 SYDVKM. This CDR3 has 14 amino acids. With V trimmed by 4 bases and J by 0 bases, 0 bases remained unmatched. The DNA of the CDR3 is TGTGCCAGCAGTTCTAGCGGGAGCTCCTACGAGCAGTACTTC. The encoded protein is CASSSSGSSYEQYF.

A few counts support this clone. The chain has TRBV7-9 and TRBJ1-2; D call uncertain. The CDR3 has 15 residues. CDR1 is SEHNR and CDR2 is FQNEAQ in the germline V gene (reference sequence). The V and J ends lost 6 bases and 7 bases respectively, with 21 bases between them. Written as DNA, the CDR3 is TGTGCCAGCAGTCCTAAGAGCGGGGAGAGCGGTGGCTACACCTTC. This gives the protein CASSPKSGESGGYTF.

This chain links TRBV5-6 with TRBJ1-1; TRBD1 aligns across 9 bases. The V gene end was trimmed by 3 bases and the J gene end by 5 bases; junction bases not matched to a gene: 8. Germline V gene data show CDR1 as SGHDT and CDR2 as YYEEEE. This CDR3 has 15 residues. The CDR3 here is CASSSLMGQGTEAFF. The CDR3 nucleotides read TGTGCCAGCAGCTCCCTTATGGGACAGGGTACTGAAGCTTTCTTT.